Following are 31 T cell receptor beta chains from one sample sequenced in a study of T cells in Graves' hyperthyroidism and ophthalmopathy. From RNA transcripts, TCR beta CDR3 regions were amplified. A first-round RT-PCR of the TCR CDR3 used the HTBI primer set. TCRdb re-called the multiplex PCR reads with MiXCR, one entry per CDR3 protein. The sample consists of 500,000 or so distinct CDR3 sequences, over 15% of them appearing once. Sequences were obtained from blood. The receptors derive from a woman between 18 and 29 years old with Graves' ophthalmopathy.

This clonotype was recorded a few times. A much larger clone is a single base away; this may be a read error. The V gene is TRBV5-1, the J gene TRBJ1-2; TRBD1 aligns across 8 bases. Germline V gene lookup returns CDR1 SGHRS and CDR2 YFSETQ. CDR3 length: 14 residues. DNA for the CDR3: TGCGCCGGCAGCTTGGCCCAGGGGGCAGGGGGCTACACCTTC. Amino acid sequence: CAGSLAQGAGGYTF. Variable domain in full (rest from reference TRBV5-1 and TRBJ1-2): KAGVTQTPRYLIKTRGQQVTLSCSPISGHRSVSWYQQTPGQGLQFLFEYFSETQRNKGNFPGRFSGRQFSNSRSEMNVSTLELGDSALYLCAGSLAQGAGGYTFGSGTRLTVV.

This clonotype was found a few times. The chain links TRBV5-4 to TRBJ2-5; 16 bases are shared with TRBD2. Germline V CDR1 and CDR2: SGHNT, YYREEE (reference sequence). This CDR3 is built from 18 residues. With V trimmed by 0 bases and J by 5 bases, 7 bases remained unmatched. The CDR3 reads CASSLGGLAGGPLETQYF. CDR3 nucleotide sequence: TGTGCCAGCAGCTTGGGGGGACTAGCGGGGGGGCCTTTGGAGACCCAGTACTTC.

The chain carries TRBV20-1 and TRBJ1-6; 9 bases match TRBD1. This CDR3 spans 11 amino acids. Germline CDR1 reads DFQATT; CDR2 reads SNEGSKA (reference sequence). V lost 7 bases and J lost 14; bases outside the gene matches: 6. The CDR3 DNA reads as TGCAGTGGGTGGGACAGGGTGACCCTCCACTTT. Translation gives CSGWDRVTLHF.

This clonotype was counted between two and nine times. The chain uses TRBV7-2 and TRBJ1-2; 11 bases align to TRBD1. CDR3 length equals 17 residues. After removal of 5 bases from V and 4 bases from J, the junction contained 12 bases not matched to a gene. The germline CDR1 and CDR2 sequences are SGHTA and FQGNSA. CDR3 region: CASSQSFGQGASYGYTF. The DNA for the CDR3 is TGTGCCAGCAGCCAGTCATTTGGACAGGGGGCTTCCTATGGCTACACCTTC.

Only a few counts were recorded for this clonotype. In nucleotides, the CDR3 is TGCAGTGCTCCCACCCCAGCGGGAGGTACCACCGGGGAGCTGTTTTTT. Protein sequence: CSAPTPAGGTTGELFF. The chain joins TRBV20-1 to TRBJ2-2; TRBD2 aligns across 9 bases. CDR3 length: 16 amino acids. Germline assignment: CDR1 DFQATT and CDR2 SNEGSKA (reference sequence). V shed 5 bases, J shed 4 bases, and the junction held 11 bases outside the gene matches.

There are a few counts of this clonotype. The J gene is TRBJ1-2, the V gene TRBV4-2; a possible D gene is TRBD1 (5 bases). Germline V gene data show CDR1 as LGHNA and CDR2 as YNFKEQ. Trimming shortened V by 3 bases and J by 1 base, and 9 bases separated the two germline ends. The CDR3 is 14 amino acids. The CDR3 DNA sequence: TGTGCCAGCAGCCAGGGACTGCTTAACTATGGCTACACCTTC. This encodes CASSQGLLNYGYTF.

Note on this clonotype: One base away lies a much larger clone, so this may be a sequencing read error. The chain has TRBV28 and TRBJ2-7; the D gene is possibly TRBD1 (6 bases). The germline V and J ends were trimmed by 5 bases and 4 bases, with 12 bases remaining between them. Germline CDR1 reads MDHEN; CDR2 reads SYDVKM. This CDR3 is built from 13 residues. This chain's CDR3 is CASSAQQGYEQYF. As DNA, the CDR3 is TGTGCCAGCAGTGCACAACAGGGTTACGAGCAGTACTTC. Variable domain in full (rest from reference TRBV28 and TRBJ2-7): DVKVTQSSRYLVKRTGEKVFLECVQDMDHENMFWYRQDPGLGLRLIYFSYDVKMKEKGDIPEGYSVSREKKERFSLILESASTNQTSMYLCASSAQQGYEQYFGPGTRLTVT.

V and J are TRBV20-1 and TRBJ2-7; 7 bases match TRBD1. CDR1 is DFQATT and CDR2 is SNEGSKA in the germline V gene (reference sequence). After removal of 2 bases from V and 2 bases from J, the junction contained 3 bases not matched to a gene. This CDR3 is built from 13 residues. The CDR3 loop reads CSARYRGTYEQYF. CDR3 DNA sequence: TGCAGTGCTAGATACAGGGGCACCTACGAGCAGTACTTC.

This clonotype has a handful of counts. The chain recombines TRBV20-1 with TRBJ2-7; 7 bases agree with TRBD2. Trimming cost V 3 bases and J 0 bases; bases outside gene matches: 8. CDR3 length: 15 residues. Germline V CDR1 and CDR2: DFQATT, SNEGSKA (reference sequence). The CDR3 reads CSASSSGGGSYEQYF. As DNA, the CDR3 is TGCAGTGCTAGTAGTAGCGGCGGGGGCTCCTACGAGCAGTACTTC.

The chain uses TRBV12-3 or TRBV12-4 and TRBJ1-5; TRBD1 might be the D (5 bases). The CDR3 contains 17 residues. V was clipped by 4 bases and J by 5 bases, with 21 bases between them. CDR3 region: CASSWGRVLVGDQPQHF. In nucleotides, the CDR3 is TGTGCCAGCAGTTGGGGCCGGGTTTTGGTCGGGGATCAGCCCCAGCATTTT.

The chain uses TRBV14 and TRBJ2-6; D is ambiguous. Between the trimmed V and J ends, which lost 2 bases and 3 bases, there was a span of 2 bases. Germline V gene sequence: CDR1 SGHDN, CDR2 FVKESK. The CDR3 runs to 13 residues. CDR3 in amino acids: CASSQNGANVLTF. In DNA, the CDR3 is TGTGCCAGCAGCCAAAATGGGGCCAACGTCCTGACTTTC.

This clonotype was recorded many times. The genes are TRBV7-9 and TRBJ2-3, with D perhaps TRBD1 (6 bases). Germline CDR1 reads SEHNR; CDR2 reads FQNEAQ (reference sequence). Trimming left V 8 bases short and J 4 bases short, with 13 bases between. The CDR3 is made up of 13 amino acids. In nucleotides, the CDR3 is TGTGCCAGCGGGATATCAGGGGCAGATACGCAGTATTTT. Its translation is CASGISGADTQYF.

The chain carries TRBV29-1 and TRBJ2-1; TRBD1 matches at 9 bases. The V segment lost 3 bases and the J segment 4 bases; nucleotides outside the gene matches: 4. Looked up from germline, CDR1 is SQVTM and CDR2 is ANQGSEA. The CDR3 sequence is 14 residues long. CDR3 amino acids: CSVDGTGLYNEQFF. The CDR3 DNA is TGCAGCGTTGATGGGACAGGGCTTTACAATGAGCAGTTCTTC.

In its sample, this clonotype was seen many times. The rearrangement links TRBV28 to TRBJ2-5; TRBD2 agrees at 9 bases. The CDR3 contains 17 residues. The V gene end was trimmed by 9 bases and the J gene end by 0 bases; junction bases not matched to a gene: 14. Germline V gene lookup returns CDR1 MDHEN and CDR2 SYDVKM. This CDR3 is CASFPAGGTLNQETQYF. Here the CDR3 DNA reads TGTGCCAGTTTCCCAGCGGGGGGTACACTTAACCAAGAGACCCAGTACTTC.

J is TRBJ2-1 and V is TRBV4-3; TRBD2 matches at 9 bases. In germline, CDR1 is LGHNA, CDR2 YSLEER. CDR3 size: 16 residues. V lost 1 base to trimming and J lost 4 bases; unmatched junction nucleotides: 5. The chain's CDR3 is CASSQVSSGDYNEQFF. The CDR3 DNA sequence: TGCGCCAGCAGCCAAGTATCTAGCGGGGATTACAATGAGCAGTTCTTC.

V gene TRBV3-1 combines with J gene TRBJ2-5; the D gene is possibly TRBD2 (5 bases). The CDR3 loop spans 16 amino acids. V lost 1 base and J 5 bases, leaving 17 bases between the germline ends. The germline CDR1 and CDR2 sequences are LGHDT and YNNKEL (reference sequence). The CDR3 DNA reads as TGTGCCAGCAGCCAAGCGCCTCAACACTGGGAGGAGACCCAGTACTTC. Protein sequence: CASSQAPQHWEETQYF.

V is TRBV27 and J is TRBJ1-6, with 7 bases identical to TRBD1. This CDR3 is built from 13 residues. Per germline, CDR1 MNHEY and CDR2 SMNVEV (reference sequence). Trimming removed 5 bases from V and 10 bases from J; junction bases left unmatched: 5. CDR3: CASSPHRGSPLHF. The CDR3 nucleotides are TGTGCCAGCAGTCCCCACAGGGGATCACCCCTCCACTTT.

Turning to this clonotype: Because it lacks the conserved phenylalanine or tryptophan at the end, this CDR3 is likely a read error. The CDR3 reads CASSPDRGHLNEQFS. The CDR3 nucleotides are TGCGCCAGCAGCCCGGACAGGGGGCATCTAAATGAGCAGTTCTCC. This rearrangement joins TRBV4-3 to TRBJ2-1, with 11 bases aligning to TRBD1. With V trimmed by 4 bases and J by 7 bases, 6 bases remained unmatched. Looked up from germline, CDR1 is LGHNA and CDR2 is YSLEER. The CDR3 length is 15 residues.

This chain joins TRBV9 and TRBJ1-2, with 7 bases identical to TRBD1. The length of the CDR3 is 15 residues. Germline V gene sequence: CDR1 SGDLS, CDR2 YYNGEE. With 0 bases clipped from V and 4 bases from J, the junction kept 6 bases outside the gene matches. The CDR3 reads CASSVARDSFYGYTF. CDR3 DNA sequence: TGTGCCAGCAGCGTAGCAAGGGACAGCTTCTATGGCTACACCTTC. Full variable domain (rest looked up from reference TRBV9 and TRBJ1-2): DSGVTQTPKHLITATGQRVTLRCSPRSGDLSVYWYQQSLDQGLQFLIQYYNGEERAKGNILERFSAQQFPDLHSELNLSSLELGDSALYFCASSVARDSFYGYTFGSGTRLTVV.

This clonotype was seen many times. This sequence joins TRBV28 and TRBJ2-1, with D tentatively TRBD2 (5 bases). The ends were cut back, 6 bases at V and 2 bases at J, with 14 bases in the middle. Germline V gives CDR1 MDHEN, CDR2 SYDVKM. CDR3 size: 15 residues. This CDR3 reads CASSWERTAYNEQFF. The CDR3 nucleotides read TGTGCCAGCAGCTGGGAGCGAACTGCCTACAATGAGCAGTTCTTC.

On this clonotype: Possible read error: a much larger clone is one base away. The V and J genes are TRBV7-2 and TRBJ2-5; D call uncertain. With the DNA end fitting TRBJ2-1 better, the J assignment may be wrong. Germline CDR1 SGHTA, CDR2 FQGNSA. The CDR3 loop spans 13 amino acids. The CDR3 loop reads CASSLPGPETQFF. The CDR3 DNA is TGTGCCAGCAGCTTACCTGGGCCGGAGACCCAGTTCTTC.

This clonotype has ten or more counts. The chain joins TRBV27 to TRBJ2-3; D is undetermined. Germline V gene sequence: CDR1 MNHEY, CDR2 SMNVEV (reference sequence). V was pared by 8 bases and J by 5 bases, with 8 bases between. This CDR3 contains 11 residues. Here the CDR3 DNA reads TGTGCCAGCTCTTGGGGAGATACGCAGTATTTT. It specifies CASSWGDTQYF.

The CDR3 is CASSLSGTGDDGYTF. The CDR3 nucleotides read TGTGCCAGCAGTTTATCCGGGACAGGGGATGATGGCTACACCTTC. The rearrangement links TRBV28 to TRBJ1-2; 10 bases line up with TRBD1. CDR3 length: 15 residues. Unmatched junction bases numbered 5, after V lost 1 base and J lost 6 bases. The V gene's germline CDR1 is MDHEN and CDR2 SYDVKM.

The gene calls are TRBV11-2 and TRBJ1-4, with D maybe TRBD1 (6 bases). In germline, CDR1 is SGHAT, CDR2 FQNNGV. CDR3 length: 15 amino acids. V dropped 4 bases and J dropped 4 bases, with 13 bases sitting between them. CDR3 residues: CASSSEGQNNEKLFF. The CDR3, as DNA: TGTGCCAGCAGCTCAGAGGGACAAAATAATGAAAAACTGTTTTTT.

This clonotype has only a few counts. The chain is built from TRBV29-1 and TRBJ1-1; the D gene is possibly TRBD1 (5 bases). Germline V lookup: CDR1 SQVTM, CDR2 ANQGSEA. The CDR3 totals 12 residues. The V end lost 4 bases, the J end lost 3 bases, and 9 bases lay between the germline ends. The DNA of the CDR3 is TGCAGCGTTGGACAGCCGGACACTGAAGCTTTCTTT. Its translation: CSVGQPDTEAFF. Using reference TRBV29-1 and TRBJ1-1 for the parts outside the CDR3, the full variable domain is SAVISQKPSRDICQRGTSLTIQCQVDSQVTMMFWYRQQPGQSLTLIATANQGSEATYESGFVIDKFPISRPNLTFSTLTVSNMSPEDSSIYLCSVGQPDTEAFFGQGTRLTVV.

The genes are TRBV7-9 and TRBJ2-1; D perhaps matches TRBD2 (5 bases). Between the trimmed V and J ends, which lost 2 bases and 2 bases, there was a span of 10 bases. The CDR3 consists of 15 residues. Germline V gene lookup returns CDR1 SEHNR and CDR2 FQNEAQ (reference sequence). The CDR3 coding sequence is TGTGCCAGCAGCTTAATCACGGGAACCTACAATGAGCAGTTCTTC. It specifies CASSLITGTYNEQFF.

This clonotype has at least ten counts. The V and J genes are TRBV6-2 or TRBV6-3 and TRBJ2-7; 9 nucleotides agree with TRBD2. This CDR3 has 16 residues. The junction had 14 bases not matched to a gene; V was cut back by 6 bases and J by 5 bases. Germline CDR1 MNHEY, CDR2 SVGEGT. CDR3 sequence: CASRTLALAGFDEQYF. Here the CDR3 DNA reads TGTGCCAGCAGAACGCTCGCTCTAGCGGGATTCGACGAGCAGTACTTC.

V is TRBV4-3 and J is TRBJ2-5; 7 positions match TRBD2. Trimming took 3 bases from V and 2 from J; bases not matched to a gene: 6. The CDR3 contains 15 residues. Germline V gene sequence: CDR1 LGHNA, CDR2 YSLEER. Here the CDR3 DNA reads TGCGCCAGCAGCCAGCGGGGGTTTGATCAAGAGACCCAGTACTTC. As protein: CASSQRGFDQETQYF.

This clonotype has ten or more counts. V and J are TRBV12-3 or TRBV12-4 and TRBJ1-1, with D possibly being TRBD1 (5 bases). V was clipped by 3 bases and J by 2 bases, with 7 bases between them. The CDR3 is 13 amino acids. CDR3: CASSFGGNTEAFF. The DNA for the CDR3 is TGTGCCAGCAGTTTCGGGGGAAACACTGAAGCTTTCTTT.

A few counts support this clonotype. This rearrangement joins TRBV30 to TRBJ1-5; the match to TRBD1 covers 7 bases. V gave up 1 base and J gave up 8 bases; unmatched junction bases: 5. Germline values: CDR1 GTSNPN, CDR2 SVGIG (reference sequence). The CDR3 extends over 13 amino acids. Here the CDR3 DNA reads TGTGCCTGGAGTGCACAGGGGAGGGAGCCCCAGCATTTT. It is translated as CAWSAQGREPQHF. The variable domain in full, with the rest retrieved from reference TRBV30 and TRBJ1-5, is SQTIHQWPATLVQPVGSPLSLECTVEGTSNPNLYWYRQAAGRGLQLLFYSVGIGQISSEVPQNLSASRPQDRQFILSSKKLLLSDSGFYLCAWSAQGREPQHFGDGTRLSIL.

The gene calls are TRBV29-1 and TRBJ1-1, with 11 bases lining up with TRBD1. Germline trimming cut 1 base from V and 8 bases from J; bases unmatched to any gene: 0. The germline gives CDR1 SQVTM, CDR2 ANQGSEA. This CDR3 has 12 residues. Here the CDR3 DNA reads TGCAGCGTTGAAGGGACAGGGGGCGAAGCTTTCTTT. Its translation is CSVEGTGGEAFF.